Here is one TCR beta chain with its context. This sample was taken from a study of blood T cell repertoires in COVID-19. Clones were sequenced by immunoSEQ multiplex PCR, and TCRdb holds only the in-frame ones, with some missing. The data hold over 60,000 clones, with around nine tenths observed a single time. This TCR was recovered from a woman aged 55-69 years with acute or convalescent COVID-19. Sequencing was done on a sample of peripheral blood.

CDR3 sequence (DNA): TGCGCCAGCAGCTTGGTTAGCCCCGGAACAGATACGCAGTATTTT. Translating gives CASSLVSPGTDTQYF. The rearrangement uses TRBV5-1 and TRBJ2-3, with D unresolved. Germline V lookup: CDR1 SGHRS, CDR2 YFSETQ. V lost 0 bases to trimming and J lost 3 bases, with 11 bases between them. The CDR3 has 15 amino acids.